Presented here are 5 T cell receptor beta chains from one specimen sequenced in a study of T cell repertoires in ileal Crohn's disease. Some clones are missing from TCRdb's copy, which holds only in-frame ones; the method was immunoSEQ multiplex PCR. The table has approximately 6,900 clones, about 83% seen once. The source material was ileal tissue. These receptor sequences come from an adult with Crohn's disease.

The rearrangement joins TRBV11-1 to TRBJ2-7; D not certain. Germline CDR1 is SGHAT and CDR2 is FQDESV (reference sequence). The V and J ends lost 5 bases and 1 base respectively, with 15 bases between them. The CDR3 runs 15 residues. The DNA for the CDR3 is TGTGCCAGCAGCCTTAACAACGGAGCATCCTACGAGCAGTACTTC. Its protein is CASSLNNGASYEQYF.

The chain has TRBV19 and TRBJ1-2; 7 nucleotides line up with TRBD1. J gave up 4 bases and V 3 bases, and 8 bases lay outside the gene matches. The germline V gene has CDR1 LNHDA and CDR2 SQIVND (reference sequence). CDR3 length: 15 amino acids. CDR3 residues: CASSIPGQTRYGYTF. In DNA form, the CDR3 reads TGTGCCAGTAGTATCCCGGGACAGACACGCTATGGCTACACCTTC.

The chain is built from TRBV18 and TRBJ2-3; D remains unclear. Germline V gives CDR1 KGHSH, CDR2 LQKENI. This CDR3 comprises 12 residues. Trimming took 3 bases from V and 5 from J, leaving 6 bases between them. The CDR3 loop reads CASSPAGDTQYF. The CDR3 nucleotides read TGTGCCAGCTCACCCGCAGGAGATACGCAGTATTTT. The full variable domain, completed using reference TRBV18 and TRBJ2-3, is NAGVMQNPRHLVRRRGQEARLRCSPMKGHSHVYWYRQLPEEGLKFMVYLQKENIIDESGMPKERFSAEFPKEGPSILRIQQVVRGDSAAYFCASSPAGDTQYFGPGTRLTVL.

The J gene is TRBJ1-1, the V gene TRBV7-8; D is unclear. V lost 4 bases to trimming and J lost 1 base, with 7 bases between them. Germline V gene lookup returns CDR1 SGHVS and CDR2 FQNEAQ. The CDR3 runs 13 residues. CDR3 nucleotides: TGTGCCAGCAGCTCACAAACGAACACTGAAGCTTTCTTT. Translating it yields CASSSQTNTEAFF.

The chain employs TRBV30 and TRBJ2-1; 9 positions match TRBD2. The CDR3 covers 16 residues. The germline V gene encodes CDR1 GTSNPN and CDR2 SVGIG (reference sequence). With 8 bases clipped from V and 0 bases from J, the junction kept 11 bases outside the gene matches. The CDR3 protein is CAGISGTSFSYNEQFF. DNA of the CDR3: TGTGCCGGAATTAGCGGGACTAGCTTCTCCTACAATGAGCAGTTCTTC.